This T cell receptor (beta chain) was recovered during a study of blood T cells in healthy people across ages. Using a J-beta primer mix together with a sample-barcoded 5' primer, a second PCR was run for roughly 6 to 11 cycles. TCRdb analysed the 5' RACE reads with MiXCR anew, one entry per CDR3 protein. The repertoire includes 1.5 million or so distinct CDR3 sequences, about 45% of them detected once, and just over 4% sits in the top ten. Healthy individuals of Caucasian origin from Russia, aged roughly 6 to 100, served as donors. Each sample used at least 6 million PBMCs. The extraction recovered at least 6 micrograms of total RNA per sample. The CDR3 length is 15 residues. V lost 6 bases and J lost 5, with 20 bases in between. Germline values: CDR1 DFQATT, CDR2 SNEGSKA (reference sequence). This clonotype has a handful of counts.

The sequencing sample was made of blood. The sequence derives from a woman in her late teens or twenties in good health. This sequence joins TRBV20-1 and TRBJ2-1, with D perhaps matching TRBD2 (5 bases). CDR3 residues: CSAFSPERMNNEQFF. In DNA form, the CDR3 reads TGCAGTGCCTTCTCCCCCGAGCGGATGAACAATGAGCAGTTCTTC.